The clone carrying this T cell receptor beta chain has a handful of counts. The target antigen is unknown. J was trimmed by 5 bases and V by 10 bases; bases with no gene match: 4. The CDR3 has 13 amino acids. CDR1 is MNHEY, CDR2 SVGAGI, per germline. The sample is drawn from a study of cytomegalovirus exposure and HLA in healthy donors. Points from the study as a whole: As immune exposure information, only CMV serostatus was available.

PCR amplification relied on 60 Vbeta primers (plus 13 Jbeta primers). Assay used: immunoSEQ multiplex PCR; TCRdb lists only in-frame clones, some missing. The sample has about 120,000 clones, approximately 80% seen once. This rearrangement joins TRBV6-5 to TRBJ2-5, with 13 bases matching TRBD2. Sample: PBMCs. The clonotype comes from a man aged 25-45 years in good health and CMV-seropositive. CDR3 amino acids: CAILAGGVETQYF. CDR3 coding DNA: TGTGCCATACTAGCGGGAGGGGTTGAGACCCAGTACTTC.